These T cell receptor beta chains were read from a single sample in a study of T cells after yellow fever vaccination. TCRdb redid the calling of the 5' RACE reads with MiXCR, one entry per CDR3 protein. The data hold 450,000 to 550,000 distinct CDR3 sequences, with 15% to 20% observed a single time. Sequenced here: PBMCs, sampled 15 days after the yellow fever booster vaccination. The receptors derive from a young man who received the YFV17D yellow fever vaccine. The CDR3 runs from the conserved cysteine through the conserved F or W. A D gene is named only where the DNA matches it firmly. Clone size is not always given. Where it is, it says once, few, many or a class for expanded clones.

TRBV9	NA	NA	CASSGRWGSTEQYF
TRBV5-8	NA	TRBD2	CASSSSLAGVRYVQYF
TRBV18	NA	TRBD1	CASTGTDLKDTQYF
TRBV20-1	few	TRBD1	CSARRQGYEQYF
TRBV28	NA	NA	CASSGPLETQYF
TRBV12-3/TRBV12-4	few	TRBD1	CASSPGTGGATKNIQYF
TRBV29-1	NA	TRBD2	CSVEGGRDSYEQYF
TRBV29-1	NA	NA	CSTTGYLYEQYF
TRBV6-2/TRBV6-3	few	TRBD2	CASSYGGRASYEQYF
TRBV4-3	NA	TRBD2	CASSQIAGPYEQYF
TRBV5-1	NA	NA	CASSLRDAYNEQFF
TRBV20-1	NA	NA	CSAFNNEPFF
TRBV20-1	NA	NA	CSARVVPGWNEQFF
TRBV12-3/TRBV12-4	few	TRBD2	CASSSTSGSAGSYEQYF
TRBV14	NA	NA	CASSNQPGGLQYF
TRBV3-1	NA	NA	CASSHRAGPYEQYF
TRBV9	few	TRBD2	CASSGTSFGEQFF
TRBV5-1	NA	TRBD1	CASSLKGDRVAGANVLTF